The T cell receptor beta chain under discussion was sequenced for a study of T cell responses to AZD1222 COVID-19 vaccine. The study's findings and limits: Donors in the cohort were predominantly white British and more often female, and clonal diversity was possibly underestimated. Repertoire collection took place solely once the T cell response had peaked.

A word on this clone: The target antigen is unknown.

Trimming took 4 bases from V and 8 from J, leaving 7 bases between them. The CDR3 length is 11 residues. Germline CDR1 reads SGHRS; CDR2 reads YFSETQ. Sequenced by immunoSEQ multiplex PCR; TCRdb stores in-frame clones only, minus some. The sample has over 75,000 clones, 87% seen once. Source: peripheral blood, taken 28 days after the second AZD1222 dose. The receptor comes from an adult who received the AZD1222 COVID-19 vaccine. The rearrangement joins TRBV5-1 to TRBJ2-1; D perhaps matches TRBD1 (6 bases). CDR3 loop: CASSGTYEQFF. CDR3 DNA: TGCGCCAGCAGCGGGACATATGAGCAGTTCTTC.